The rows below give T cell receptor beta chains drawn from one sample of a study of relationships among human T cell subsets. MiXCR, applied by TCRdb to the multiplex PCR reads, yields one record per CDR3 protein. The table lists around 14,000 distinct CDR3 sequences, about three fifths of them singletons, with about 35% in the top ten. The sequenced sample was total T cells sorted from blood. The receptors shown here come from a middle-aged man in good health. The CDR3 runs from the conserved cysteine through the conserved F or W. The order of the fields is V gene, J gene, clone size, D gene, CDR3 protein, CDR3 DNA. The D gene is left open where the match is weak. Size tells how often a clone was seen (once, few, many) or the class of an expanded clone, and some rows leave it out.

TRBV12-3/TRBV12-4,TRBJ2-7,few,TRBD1,CASSSNRGIEQYF,TGTGCCAGCAGTTCCAACAGGGGGATCGAGCAGTACTTC
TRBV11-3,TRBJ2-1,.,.,CASLGGLGNNEQFF,TGTGCCAGCCTCGGGGGGCTCGGGAACAATGAGCAGTTCTTC
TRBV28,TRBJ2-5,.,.,CASSLGGVGAETQYF,TGTGCCAGCAGTTTGGGGGGCGTCGGGGCAGAGACCCAGTACTTC
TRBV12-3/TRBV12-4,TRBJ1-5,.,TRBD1,CASSFHRGTTNQPQHF,TGTGCCAGCAGTTTTCACAGGGGGACCACCAATCAGCCCCAGCATTTT
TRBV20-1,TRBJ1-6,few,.,CSVGNRDSPLHF,TGCAGCGTGGGGAACAGGGACTCACCCCTCCACTTT
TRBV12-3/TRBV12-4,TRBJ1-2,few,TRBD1,CASSFADRGHYGYTF,TGTGCCAGCAGTTTTGCTGACAGGGGGCACTATGGCTACACCTTC
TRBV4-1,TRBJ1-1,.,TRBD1,CASSQPATGDTEAFF,TGCGCCAGCAGCCAGCCAGCGACAGGGGATACTGAAGCTTTCTTT
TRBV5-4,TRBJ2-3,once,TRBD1,CASSPWTGGADTQYF,TGTGCCAGCAGCCCCTGGACAGGCGGAGCAGATACGCAGTATTTT
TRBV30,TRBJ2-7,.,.,CAWGEEEQYF,TGTGCCTGGGGGGAGGAAGAGCAGTACTTC
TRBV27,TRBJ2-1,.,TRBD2,CASNIGSGRGYEQFF,TGTGCCAGCAACATTGGCAGCGGGAGAGGATATGAGCAGTTCTTC
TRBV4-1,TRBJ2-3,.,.,CASSQVTGGTQYF,TGCGCCAGCAGCCAAGTGACCGGTGGTACGCAGTATTTT
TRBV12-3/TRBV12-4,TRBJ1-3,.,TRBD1,CASSVGTARNTIYF,TGTGCCAGCAGTGTCGGGACAGCCCGAAACACCATATATTTT
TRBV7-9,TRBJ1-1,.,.,CASSPPEGRYTEAFF,TGTGCCAGCAGCCCCCCAGAGGGCCGGTACACTGAAGCTTTCTTT
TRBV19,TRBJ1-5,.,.,CATEEEGNGNQPQHF,TGTGCCACGGAAGAGGAGGGTAATGGCAATCAGCCCCAGCATTTT
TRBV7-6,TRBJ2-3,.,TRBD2,CASSSASGGIDTQYF,TGTGCCAGCAGCTCTGCTAGCGGGGGGATAGATACGCAGTATTTT
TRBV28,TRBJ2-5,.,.,CASSFGIAYQETQYF,TGTGCCAGCAGTTTCGGGATCGCCTACCAAGAGACCCAGTACTTC
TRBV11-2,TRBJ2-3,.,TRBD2,CASSVAGEADTQYF,TGTGCCAGCAGCGTAGCGGGAGAGGCAGATACGCAGTATTTT
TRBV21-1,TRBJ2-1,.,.,CASNASGASYNEQFF,TGTGCCAGCAACGCTAGCGGGGCATCCTACAATGAGCAGTTCTTC
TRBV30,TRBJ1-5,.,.,CAWSGGGNQPQHF,TGTGCCTGGAGCGGGGGGGGCAATCAGCCCCAGCATTTT
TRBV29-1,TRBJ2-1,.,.,CSVPVTGDEQFF,TGCAGCGTTCCCGTGACGGGGGATGAGCAGTTCTTC
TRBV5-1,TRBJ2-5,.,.,CASSLLGEETQYF,TGCGCCAGCAGCTTGTTGGGGGAAGAGACCCAGTACTTC
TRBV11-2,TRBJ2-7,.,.,CAGSSGSLFEQYF,TGTGCCGGCAGCTCGGGTTCGCTTTTCGAGCAGTACTTC
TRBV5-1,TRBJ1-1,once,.,CASSSGHTMNTEAFF,TGCGCCAGCAGCTCCGGACACACCATGAACACTGAAGCTTTCTTT
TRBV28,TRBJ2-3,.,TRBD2,CASPPTGLAGATDTQYF,TGTGCCAGCCCACCTACTGGGCTAGCGGGGGCCACAGATACGCAGTATTTT
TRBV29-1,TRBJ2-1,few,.,CSVERDQPYNEQFF,TGCAGCGTTGAGCGGGACCAACCATACAATGAGCAGTTCTTC
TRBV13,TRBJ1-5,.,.,CASRGRSRDQPQHF,TGTGCCAGCCGTGGTCGGAGCAGAGATCAGCCCCAGCATTTT
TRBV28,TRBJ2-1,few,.,CASGNEGNNEQFF,TGTGCCAGCGGAAATGAGGGGAACAATGAGCAGTTCTTC
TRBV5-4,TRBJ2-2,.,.,CASSSGEDYPNTGELFF,TGTGCCAGCAGCTCCGGGGAGGACTACCCGAACACCGGGGAGCTGTTTTTT
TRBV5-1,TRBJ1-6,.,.,CASSEGSRAWTGSPLHF,TGCGCCAGCAGCGAGGGTAGCCGCGCTTGGACTGGATCACCCCTCCACTTT
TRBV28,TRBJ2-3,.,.,CASSSVTTGPDTQYF,TGTGCCAGCAGTTCGGTGACAACGGGGCCAGATACGCAGTATTTT
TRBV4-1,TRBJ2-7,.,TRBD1,CASSQGTGGSSYEQYF,TGCGCCAGCAGCCAAGGAACAGGGGGCAGTTCCTACGAGCAGTACTTC
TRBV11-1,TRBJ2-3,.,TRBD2,CASSLDGLGTDTQYF,TGTGCCAGCAGCCTTGACGGACTAGGCACAGATACGCAGTATTTT
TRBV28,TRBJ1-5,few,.,CASIERIGSNQPQHF,TGTGCCAGCATCGAGAGGATAGGGAGCAATCAGCCCCAGCATTTT
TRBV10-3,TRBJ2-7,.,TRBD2,CAISAAGPAYEQYF,TGTGCCATCAGTGCAGCGGGACCAGCCTACGAGCAGTACTTC
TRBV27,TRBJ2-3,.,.,CASCETYSTDTQYF,TGTGCCTCCTGCGAGACCTATAGCACAGATACGCAGTATTTT
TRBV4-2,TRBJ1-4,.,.,CASSQDGGTSTNEKLFF,TGTGCCAGCAGCCAAGACGGCGGGACGTCAACTAATGAAAAACTGTTTTTT
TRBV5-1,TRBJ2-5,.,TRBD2,CASSAGDQETQYF,TGCGCCAGCAGCGCGGGGGACCAAGAGACCCAGTACTTC
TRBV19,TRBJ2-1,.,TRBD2,CASSSSGRGNEQFF,TGTGCCAGTAGTAGTAGCGGGAGAGGCAATGAGCAGTTCTTC
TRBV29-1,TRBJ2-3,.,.,CSVDRGVKDTQYF,TGCAGCGTTGATCGGGGAGTTAAGGATACGCAGTATTTT
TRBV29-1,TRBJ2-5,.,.,CSVRGAGQETQYF,TGCAGCGTCCGGGGTGCCGGTCAAGAGACCCAGTACTTC
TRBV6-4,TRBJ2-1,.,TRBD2,CASSDSTSGSNEQFF,TGTGCCAGCAGTGACTCGACTAGCGGGAGCAATGAGCAGTTCTTC
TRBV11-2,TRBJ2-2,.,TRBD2,CASSLGLAGTGELFF,TGTGCCAGCAGCCTGGGACTAGCTGGTACCGGGGAGCTGTTTTTT
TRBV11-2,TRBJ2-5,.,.,CASSSHRGLPGQYF,TGTGCCAGCAGCTCCCATCGGGGACTCCCCGGGCAGTACTTC
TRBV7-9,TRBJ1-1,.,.,CASSTSGVFAEAFF,TGTGCCAGCAGCACGTCAGGGGTCTTCGCTGAAGCTTTCTTT
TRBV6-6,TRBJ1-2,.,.,CASSFPGQNYGYTF,TGTGCCAGCAGTTTCCCCGGACAGAACTATGGCTACACCTTC
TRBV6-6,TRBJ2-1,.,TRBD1,CASSYKDRGQNEQFF,TGTGCCAGCAGTTACAAAGACAGGGGGCAGAATGAGCAGTTCTTC
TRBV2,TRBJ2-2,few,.,CASDTGAENTGELFF,TGTGCCAGCGACACCGGGGCAGAGAACACCGGGGAGCTGTTTTTT
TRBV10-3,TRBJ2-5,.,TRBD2,CATTSGGPGETQYF,TGTGCCACTACTAGCGGGGGGCCGGGGGAGACCCAGTACTTC
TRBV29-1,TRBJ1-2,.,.,CSVEGRENYGYTF,TGCAGCGTTGAAGGACGGGAGAACTATGGCTACACCTTC
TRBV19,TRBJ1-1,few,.,CASSMNQPNTEAFF,TGTGCCAGTAGTATGAATCAACCGAACACTGAAGCTTTCTTT
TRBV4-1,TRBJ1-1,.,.,CASSQDRRQTTEAFF,TGCGCCAGCAGCCAAGATCGCCGGCAGACCACTGAAGCTTTCTTT
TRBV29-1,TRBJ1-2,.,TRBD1,CSVDGQGAGGYTF,TGCAGCGTTGATGGACAGGGGGCTGGAGGCTACACCTTC
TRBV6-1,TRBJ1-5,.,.,CASSGGEWTGPQHF,TGTGCCAGCAGTGGGGGGGAATGGACGGGGCCCCAGCATTTT
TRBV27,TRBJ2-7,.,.,CASSLSWGHYEQYF,TGTGCCAGCAGTTTATCCTGGGGACACTACGAGCAGTACTTC
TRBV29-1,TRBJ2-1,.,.,CSVGQSSYNEQFF,TGCAGCGTCGGACAGAGCTCCTACAATGAGCAGTTCTTC
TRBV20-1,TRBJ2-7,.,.,CSASDGGLRYEQYF,TGCAGTGCTAGTGATGGGGGCCTGAGATACGAGCAGTACTTC
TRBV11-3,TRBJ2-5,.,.,CASSLGGWSREETQYF,TGTGCCAGCAGCTTAGGGGGCTGGTCGCGGGAAGAGACCCAGTACTTC
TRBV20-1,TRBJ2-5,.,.,CSAHGGAGGTQYF,TGCAGTGCTCACGGAGGGGCCGGGGGGACCCAGTACTTC
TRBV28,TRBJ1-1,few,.,CKSGDESTEAFF,TGTAAATCAGGGGACGAGAGCACTGAAGCTTTCTTT